This TCR beta chain was recovered during a study of T cell responses to AZD1222 COVID-19 vaccine. General observations from the study: CD4 TCRs associated with vaccination spanned spike, dominating at 160-218 and 743-854. Clonal diversity was possibly underestimated; the donors were predominantly white British and more often female. In the spike-specific TCR repertoire, nearly half reportedly target unmutated variant regions. Only six or seven AZD1222 recipients tested seropositive at baseline.

The CDR3 has 13 amino acids. V was cut by 0 bases and J by 5 bases, with 5 bases left in between. Germline V gene lookup returns CDR1 MGHRA and CDR2 YSYEKL. The table came from immunoSEQ multiplex PCR; TCRdb's copy has only in-frame clones and leaves some out. The data show more than 70,000 clones, roughly 85% seen once. This clone has just one count. Antigen: not known. The sample here was peripheral blood, taken on day 0 of AZD1222 vaccination. The origin of this receptor is an adult in good health. The chain is built from TRBV4-1 and TRBJ1-5, with D unclear. DNA for the CDR3: TGCGCCAGCAGCCAAGAGTCGGATCAGCCCCAGCATTTT. Translated: CASSQESDQPQHF.